The 26 T cell receptor beta chains below all came from one sample that was sequenced in a study of cytomegalovirus exposure and HLA in healthy donors. Primers: 60 Vbeta forward and 13 Jbeta reverse. Assay: immunoSEQ multiplex PCR; the TCRdb copy retains only in-frame clones and omits some. The table for this sample gives about 140,000 clones. Sequenced sample: PBMCs. Receptor source: a male donor in good health and CMV-seronegative.

The V call is TRBV27, the J call TRBJ2-7; possibly TRBD2 for D (7 bases). CDR1 is MNHEY and CDR2 is SMNVEV in the germline V gene (reference sequence). CDR3 length: 14 amino acids. Trimming took 3 bases from V and 6 from J, leaving 15 bases between them. The CDR3 DNA is TGTGCCAGCAGTTTTCGGGGGGCCGAGATCGAGCAGTACTTC. This codes for CASSFRGAEIEQYF.

The V and J genes are TRBV6-1 and TRBJ1-3; no firm D call. The CDR3 has 14 residues. CDR1 MNHNS and CDR2 SASEGT come from the germline V gene. Trimming removed 6 bases at V and 4 bases at J, with 13 bases between. The CDR3 sequence is CASRPELRGNTIYF. CDR3 coding DNA: TGTGCCAGCAGACCCGAGCTTCGAGGAAACACCATATATTTT.

The chain joins TRBV6-5 to TRBJ2-6; possibly TRBD2 for D (6 bases). This CDR3 is built from 14 residues. Trimming pared 8 bases from V and 3 bases from J, leaving 11 bases between. Germline V CDR1 and CDR2: MNHEY, SVGAGI. This CDR3 reads CASCRDFGANVLTF. The CDR3 DNA is TGTGCCAGCTGTAGGGACTTTGGGGCCAACGTCCTGACTTTC.

The rearrangement uses TRBV19 and TRBJ1-2, with TRBD1 matching over 8 bases. The CDR3 is 13 residues long. The V gene end was trimmed by 9 bases and the J gene end by 8 bases; junction bases not matched to a gene: 11. The germline gives CDR1 LNHDA, CDR2 SQIVND (reference sequence). The CDR3 DNA is TGTGCCAGCAGATATCGACAGGGGAACGGCTACACCTTC. Translation gives CASRYRQGNGYTF. The variable domain in full, with the rest retrieved from reference TRBV19 and TRBJ1-2, is DGGITQSPKYLFRKEGQNVTLSCEQNLNHDAMYWYRQDPGQGLRLIYYSQIVNDFQKGDIAEGYSVSREKKESFPLTVTSAQKNPTAFYLCASRYRQGNGYTFGSGTRLTVV.

The chain has TRBV5-4 and TRBJ1-1, with unresolved D. The CDR3 sequence is 14 residues long. Per germline, CDR1 SGHNT and CDR2 YYREEE (reference sequence). V lost 3 bases, J lost 1 base, and 10 bases lay in between. CDR3 nucleotide sequence: TGTGCCAGCAGCTCAACCCGACAGAACACTGAAGCTTTCTTT. Translated: CASSSTRQNTEAFF.

The V gene is TRBV7-3, the J gene TRBJ1-1, with 8 bases that match TRBD1. Unmatched junction bases numbered 6, after V lost 5 bases and J lost 1 base. The CDR3 consists of 15 residues. Germline lookup yields CDR1 SGHTA and CDR2 FQGTGA. The CDR3 is CASSISGTGNTEAFF. CDR3 nucleotide sequence: TGTGCCAGCAGCATCTCCGGGACAGGGAACACTGAAGCTTTCTTT.

The J gene is TRBJ1-1, the V gene TRBV4-1; possible D gene TRBD1, 6 bases. V lost 4 bases to trimming and J lost 2 bases, with 14 bases between them. Germline V CDR1 and CDR2: MGHRA, YSYEKL. This CDR3 spans 15 amino acids. This CDR3 reads CASSPKTGLNTEAFF. CDR3 DNA: TGCGCCAGCAGCCCGAAGACAGGACTTAACACTGAAGCTTTCTTT.

The chain recombines TRBV6-6 with TRBJ1-5; D gene unclear. V lost 7 bases and J 5 bases, leaving 9 bases between the germline ends. There are 12 residues in the CDR3. Germline loops: CDR1 MNHNY, CDR2 SVGAGI (reference sequence). In DNA, the CDR3 is TGTGCCAGCAAGGAGTATTATCAGCCCCAGCATTTT. It translates to CASKEYYQPQHF.

The chain recombines TRBV30 with TRBJ1-2; 10 positions agree with TRBD1. Per the germline V gene, CDR1 is GTSNPN and CDR2 is SVGIG (reference sequence). V lost 1 base to trimming and J lost 9 bases; unmatched junction nucleotides: 5. CDR3 size: 13 residues. The CDR3 nucleotides read TGTGCCTGGAGTGGACAGGGGGCGTTGAGCTACACCTTC. This codes for CAWSGQGALSYTF.

J is TRBJ2-1 and V is TRBV13; no firm D call. The V end was cut by 3 bases, the J end by 9 bases, with 12 bases between. Germline-derived CDR1 and CDR2 are PRHDT and FYEKMQ (reference sequence). CDR3 size: 13 residues. CDR3 DNA: TGTGCCAGCAGCTTCTTTAGAGGTGGTGAGCAGTTCTTC. Protein product: CASSFFRGGEQFF.

This rearrangement joins TRBV5-1 to TRBJ2-1; no clear D gene. The CDR3 spans 13 residues. The V end was cut by 5 bases, the J end by 5 bases, with 11 bases between. Germline CDR1 reads SGHRS; CDR2 reads YFSETQ. For the CDR3, the DNA is TGCGCCAGCAGTTACGAGCCGGACAATGAGCAGTTCTTC. Translation gives CASSYEPDNEQFF.

The chain recombines TRBV15 with TRBJ2-6; no clear D. There are 16 residues in the CDR3. The V end was cut by 3 bases, the J end by 2 bases, with 11 bases between. The germline V gene has CDR1 LNHNV and CDR2 YYDKDF (reference sequence). The DNA for the CDR3 is TGTGCCACCAGCAGCTATCTCGCAACTGGGGCCAACGTCCTGACTTTC. Protein product: CATSSYLATGANVLTF.

The CDR3 region has the DNA TGTGCCAGCAGTTTATCGAGGGGGGGAGGAAACATTCAGTACTTC. Translated, it gives CASSLSRGGGNIQYF. The V and J genes are TRBV27 and TRBJ2-4; TRBD2 might be the D (7 bases). The V gene's germline CDR1 is MNHEY and CDR2 SMNVEV (reference sequence). V was pared by 0 bases and J by 6 bases, with 12 bases between. This CDR3 has 15 residues.

The CDR3 DNA sequence: TGTGCCAGCAGCCGAGGGTTTAGTGGCTATGGCTACACCTTC. Translation: CASSRGFSGYGYTF. The chain is built from TRBV6-4 and TRBJ1-2; D is unclear. Germline CDR1 is MRHNA and CDR2 is SNTAGT. Trimming removed 6 bases from V and 4 bases from J, with 15 bases in between. The CDR3 is made up of 14 amino acids.

The V gene is TRBV9, the J gene TRBJ1-2, with D uncertain. V was pared by 4 bases and J by 6 bases, with 19 bases between. The CDR3 runs to 15 residues. Per the germline V gene, CDR1 is SGDLS and CDR2 is YYNGEE. The CDR3 DNA is TGTGCCAGCAGCCCAGTTGATTTGGGTCGGGATGGCTACACCTTC. It translates to CASSPVDLGRDGYTF.

J is TRBJ2-7 and V is TRBV7-9, with 10 nucleotides matching TRBD1. CDR1 is SEHNR, CDR2 FQNEAQ, per germline (reference sequence). The CDR3 length is 15 residues. The V gene end was trimmed by 3 bases and the J gene end by 1 base; junction bases not matched to a gene: 3. The CDR3 DNA reads TGTGCCAGCAGCTTGCCGGGACAGGGGTCCTACGAGCAGTACTTC. Protein product: CASSLPGQGSYEQYF.

The rearrangement links TRBV6-5 to TRBJ2-1; D perhaps matches TRBD1 (6 bases). CDR1 is MNHEY, CDR2 SVGAGI, per germline. The CDR3 totals 15 residues. Trimming took off 0 bases at V and 4 bases at J, with 10 bases between the two ends. The CDR3 bases are TGTGCCAGCAGTTACTCACGGGACACTTACAATGAGCAGTTCTTC. This codes for CASSYSRDTYNEQFF.

The chain recombines TRBV30 with TRBJ1-4, with D maybe TRBD1 (6 bases). Germline V CDR1 and CDR2: GTSNPN, SVGIG (reference sequence). The CDR3 contains 16 residues. Trimming shortened V by 3 bases and J by 7 bases, and 21 bases separated the two germline ends. DNA for the CDR3: TGTGCCTGGAGAGAACGCAGGGGACTAATAGGTGAAAAACTGTTTTTT. Protein product: CAWRERRGLIGEKLFF. The full variable domain, its missing parts supplied by reference TRBV30 and TRBJ1-4, is SQTIHQWPATLVQPVGSPLSLECTVEGTSNPNLYWYRQAAGRGLQLLFYSVGIGQISSEVPQNLSASRPQDRQFILSSKKLLLSDSGFYLCAWRERRGLIGEKLFFGSGTQLSVL.

The chain has TRBV6-1 and TRBJ2-3; 10 nucleotides match TRBD1. J lost 8 bases, V lost 10 bases, and 12 bases had no gene match. Germline CDR1 and CDR2: MNHNS and SASEGT. This CDR3 has 14 residues. The CDR3 nucleotides read TGTGCCACCAGACAGGGGGCGGCTGGTGGTACGCAGTATTTT. Its protein is CATRQGAAGGTQYF.

This chain links TRBV6-1 with TRBJ2-7; no clear D gene. This CDR3 spans 16 amino acids. V lost 4 bases and J lost 2, with 18 bases in between. Germline V gives CDR1 MNHNS, CDR2 SASEGT. CDR3 residues: CASSAQLTAAAYEQYF. The DNA of the CDR3 is TGTGCCAGCAGTGCTCAGCTGACGGCGGCGGCCTACGAGCAGTACTTC.

The chain has TRBV7-9 and TRBJ2-1, with TRBD1 matching 9 bases. The CDR3 runs to 14 residues. V was clipped by 8 bases and J by 6 bases; unmatched bases: 8. Per germline, CDR1 SEHNR and CDR2 FQNEAQ (reference sequence). The CDR3 nucleotides read TGTGCCAGCCTCGGGACAGGGTACAGCAATGAGCAGTTCTTC. As protein: CASLGTGYSNEQFF.

The chain is built from TRBV7-9 and TRBJ2-5; 10 nucleotides match TRBD1. Matching the DNA end better, TRBJ2-7 makes the J call doubtful. Per germline, CDR1 SEHNR and CDR2 FQNEAQ (reference sequence). The CDR3 consists of 14 residues. CDR3 residues: CASSYGTGVDEQYF. In DNA form, the CDR3 reads TGTGCCAGCAGCTACGGGACAGGGGTGGACGAGCAGTACTTC.

V is TRBV6-5 and J is TRBJ1-4; D might be TRBD1 (6 bases). CDR3 length equals 15 residues. CDR1 MNHEY and CDR2 SVGAGI come from the germline V gene. Trimming shortened V by 0 bases and J by 8 bases, and 13 bases separated the two germline ends. The CDR3 region has the DNA TGTGCCAGCAGTTACTCGGGGGGGGCGGGGGAAAAACTGTTTTTT. Residues: CASSYSGGAGEKLFF.

The chain is built from TRBV9 and TRBJ1-1; unclear D gene. There are 13 residues in the CDR3. Trimming removed 4 bases from V and 1 base from J, with 8 bases in between. Per the germline V gene, CDR1 is SGDLS and CDR2 is YYNGEE. CDR3 nucleotides: TGTGCCAGCAGCCCCTTTAGGAACACTGAAGCTTTCTTT. Translation: CASSPFRNTEAFF.

The V gene is TRBV5-5, the J gene TRBJ1-4; tentative D call: TRBD1 (5 bases). V was cut by 4 bases and J by 8 bases, with 18 bases left in between. Germline lookup yields CDR1 SGHKS and CDR2 YYEKEE (reference sequence). The CDR3 has 15 residues. CDR3 sequence (DNA): TGTGCCAGCAGCCTTAACGCAGGGCAACAGGAAAAACTGTTTTTT. This codes for CASSLNAGQQEKLFF.

The CDR3 bases are TGTGCCAGCAGAGCAGACAGGGGCCACACTGAAGCTTTCTTT. This codes for CASRADRGHTEAFF. The chain employs TRBV2 and TRBJ1-1; TRBD1 agrees at 8 bases. The germline V gene has CDR1 SNHLY and CDR2 FYNNEI. The CDR3 is 14 residues long. With V trimmed by 6 bases and J by 3 bases, 6 bases remained unmatched. Full variable domain (remainder filled in from reference TRBV2 and TRBJ1-1): EPEVTQTPSHQVTQMGQEVILRCVPISNHLYFYWYRQILGQKVEFLVSFYNNEISEKSEIFDDQFSVERPDGSNFTLKIRSTKLEDSAMYFCASRADRGHTEAFFGQGTRLTVV.